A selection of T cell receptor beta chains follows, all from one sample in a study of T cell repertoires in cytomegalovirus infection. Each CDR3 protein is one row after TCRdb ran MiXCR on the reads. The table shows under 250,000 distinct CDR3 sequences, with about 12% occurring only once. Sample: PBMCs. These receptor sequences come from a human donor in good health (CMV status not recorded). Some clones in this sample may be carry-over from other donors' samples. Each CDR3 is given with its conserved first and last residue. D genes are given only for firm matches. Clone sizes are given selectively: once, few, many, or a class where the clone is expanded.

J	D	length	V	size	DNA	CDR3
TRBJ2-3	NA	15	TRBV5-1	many	TGCGCCAGCAGCTTGGTGCCGGGGAGCACAGATACGCAGTATTTT	CASSLVPGSTDTQYF
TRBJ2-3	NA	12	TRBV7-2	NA	TGTGCCAGCAGCCCACTGCAGGATACGCAGTATTTT	CASSPLQDTQYF
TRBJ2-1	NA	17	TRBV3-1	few	TGTGCCAGCAGCCAAGAGTCGTGGGCCGACTCCTACAATGAGCAGTTCTTC	CASSQESWADSYNEQFF
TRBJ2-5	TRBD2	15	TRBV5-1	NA	TGCGCCAGCAGGGCTAGCGGGAATATTCAAGAGACCCAGTACTTC	CASRASGNIQETQYF
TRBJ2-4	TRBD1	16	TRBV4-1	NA	TGCGCCAGCAGCCGGGCTGAGGACAGGACTGGGCACATTCAGTACTTC	CASSRAEDRTGHIQYF
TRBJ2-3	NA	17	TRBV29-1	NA	TGCAGCGTTCTACCCGGGACTTCTCCTCCCCGCACAGATACGCAGTATTTT	CSVLPGTSPPRTDTQYF
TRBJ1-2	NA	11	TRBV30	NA	TGTGCCTGGTATTCAGGGGATGGCTACACCTTC	CAWYSGDGYTF
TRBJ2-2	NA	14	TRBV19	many	TGTGCCAGTAGTATTGGAGGGGACACCGGGGAGCTGTTTTTT	CASSIGGDTGELFF
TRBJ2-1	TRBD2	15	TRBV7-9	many	TGTGCCAGCAGCCCACGGGCGGGAGTTAACAATGAGCAGTTCTTC	CASSPRAGVNNEQFF
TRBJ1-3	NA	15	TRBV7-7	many	TGTGCCAGCAGCCCCTCGGGGCTCTCTGGAAACACCATATATTTT	CASSPSGLSGNTIYF
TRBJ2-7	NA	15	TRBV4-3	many	TGCGCCAGCAGCCAAGAAGGGACTCAGTCCTACGAGCAGTACTTC	CASSQEGTQSYEQYF
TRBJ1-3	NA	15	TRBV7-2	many	TGTGCCAGCAGCTTAAGTGGGGGCACTGGAAACACCATATATTTT	CASSLSGGTGNTIYF
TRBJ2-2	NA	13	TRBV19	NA	TGTGCCAGTAGTATAGTCAAGACCGGGGAGCTGTTTTTT	CASSIVKTGELFF
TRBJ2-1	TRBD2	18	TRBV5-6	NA	TGTGCCAGCAGCCGGGAGACTAGCGGGGGGCCCGCCTACAATGAGCAGTTCTTC	CASSRETSGGPAYNEQFF
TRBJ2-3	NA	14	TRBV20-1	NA	TGCAGTGCTAGAGAGGGCGGAGGGGCAGATACGCAGTATTTT	CSAREGGGADTQYF
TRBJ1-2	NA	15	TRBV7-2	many	TGTGCCAGCAGCCAGATGGCGGGGACTAACTATGGCTACACCTTC	CASSQMAGTNYGYTF
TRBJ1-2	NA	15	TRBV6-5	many	TGTGCCAGCAGTTATGGGGGGCGGGTAAACTATGGCTACACCTTC	CASSYGGRVNYGYTF